This T cell receptor beta chain was obtained from a study of cytomegalovirus exposure and HLA in healthy donors listed by TCRdb under 2017. Background on the whole study: An earlier analysis of 550 to 700 of the donors reported 250 to 350 Gb of sequence data and 120 million or so unique TCR beta sequences from approximately 180 million T cells. An early release covering 550 to 650 HLA-typed donors comprised roughly 300 gigabases of sequencing data and around 80 million unique TCR sequences. Of the roughly 400 genotyped donors, 80% to 90% were placed in the genetic ancestry cluster associated with self-reported Caucasian donors. The study aimed to test whether signatures of past pathogen exposure could be identified by cataloging public T cell receptors. The T cell repertoires of several hundred subjects were profiled by immunosequencing and related to cytomegalovirus serostatus. A separate validation cohort of about 110 different subjects was used in addition to the 666-subject first cohort. To predict cytomegalovirus infection status, the study brought together high-throughput TCR immunosequencing, statistical association of individual TCRs with disease status, and machine learning. A later analysis re-examined previously published TCR beta repertoires from several hundred donors and added high-resolution HLA genotyping to investigate patterns of TCR occurrence. In the later analysis, no new phenotypic data were used to find candidate immune exposures; instead, reliance was placed on TCR beta sequences and their occurrence across donors. In an earlier analysis of 587 of the donors, high-throughput TCR beta sequencing was used to judge whether each TCR beta V gene segment behaved as functional or pseudogenic. Donor age, sex, ethnicity and CMV serostatus were collected together with the repertoire data. Genome-wide SNP genotypes for about 65% of the roughly 670 donors were used in a later genetic analysis, which treated that subset as a discovery cohort. Every discovery cohort repertoire had been produced on one sequencing platform. HLA typing included class I and class II loci at four-digit resolution. Typing coverage differed by locus: A, B, C, DRB1 and DQB1 were typed in roughly 620-630 donors, DQA1 in 500 to 550, DPA1 in some 570, and DPB1 in 472. Four or five DR-DQ haplotypes were handled as single units for association and clustering, since linkage in the cohort was strong. Among some 400 genotyped donors of the cohort, an average of approximately 240,000 unique TCR beta nucleotide sequences were sequenced per donor, roughly a sixth of them non-productive. Overall study outcomes, separate from this receptor: In the study, some 180 TCR beta chains were listed as associated with cytomegalovirus. The authors suggested that the approach could potentially be extended to other disease states and immunological phenotypes. Linkage disequilibrium might explain the correlated functional status among segregating V segments, but an unknown experimental factor could not be excluded. The classifier was reported to diagnose cytomegalovirus status with high specificity and sensitivity in both the original and validation cohorts. A later analysis found that TCR association rates varied across HLA loci, with DRB1 alleles showing the most associated TCRs and HLA-C alleles the fewest. Presence/absence analyses assumed roughly uniform sequencing depth across donors, an assumption that may not hold. V-gene and J-gene trimming of TCR beta chains was associated with a missense DCLRE1C variant in a later genetic analysis, and the association was replicated in an independent cohort. Because counts were too low, more than 15 rarely observed V segments, including chromosome 9 orphons, were left out of the earlier analysis of a few hundred of the donors. In an earlier analysis of some 550 of the donors, most TCR beta V segments were observed in productive rearrangements about 90% or about 30% of the time, broadly matching IMGT annotations. Some IMGT-functional V segments, including TRBV6-2 and TRBV6-3, could not be told apart with the 87-base-pair reads, so those segments were excluded. In vitro tests confirmed that a few of the cytomegalovirus-associated TCR beta chains recognize cytomegalovirus antigens. Because HLA typing was missing for some donors at each locus, association tests included only the typed subset. In a later analysis, several top co-occurrence clusters were reported to appear linked to parvovirus B19, influenza, CMV and Epstein-Barr virus. A later analysis associated 16,951 TCR beta sequences with specific HLA alleles at a false discovery rate of 0.05. A later analysis found that HLA-associated TCR beta chains were more clonally expanded and had lower generation probabilities than equally common non-associated chains. Assigning TCR associations to individual alleles was difficult when HLA alleles, especially DR and DQ, strongly co-occurred. In a later analysis, most CMV-associated TCR beta chains were found to appear HLA-restricted, with HLA associations seemingly driven largely by CMV exposure. The cohort was sequenced for TCR beta chains only, and without alpha or paired-chain data the features that could be detected were limited. In a later genetic analysis, fewer N-insertions in productive TCRs were reported among donors in an Asian-associated ancestry cluster than the approximately 630-donor mean. A cluster of highly shared sequence variants was judged likely to be a technical artifact of the sequencing pipeline. For the cohort, immune exposure information was limited to CMV serostatus. A further reported finding was that TCR beta sequences accurately predicted the HLA-A and HLA-B alleles for most subjects in the first cohort. While some public TCRs were present in many individuals, most TCR sequences turned up only very rarely across donors.

A word on this clone: What antigen it recognizes has not been identified. No clone much larger than this one lies a single base away; base qualities are absent.

Taken from cysteine to phenylalanine, the CDR3 has 14 residues. Left in the record is the CDR3 DNA by itself, 42 bases read in frame from the first base. CDR1 is given as MDHEN and CDR2 as SYDVKM, both from the germline V gene. At the junction V is shortened by 5 bases and J by 6 bases, with 16 bases in between. The cohort comprised 550 to 700 healthy bone marrow donors. At the time of sampling, every cohort member was nominally healthy, though immune exposures that went unrecorded were likely present. The donor tested CMV seropositive and was one of the 289 seropositive cohort members. Every donor gave a peripheral blood sample, and the peripheral blood mononuclear cells from that sample were used for TCR beta sequencing. The Qiagen DNeasy Blood Extraction Kit was used to extract genomic DNA from the blood cell samples. The protocol used for the library was the immunoSEQ multiplex PCR assay. For the multiplex PCR, a mixture combining 60 forward primers for TCR Vbeta segments and 13 reverse primers for TCR Jbeta segments was used. A multiplex PCR assay on genomic DNA amplified the CDR3 region of rearranged TCR beta genes. The amplified TCR beta libraries were sequenced on the Illumina HiSeq System as 87-base-pair reads. The authors processed their data as follows. A later analysis tallied 75 million to 85 million unique TCR beta chains across the 600 to 700 repertoires, and about 10 million of those chains were shared by two or more donors. Raw reads were error-corrected and collapsed into unique sequences with a nearest-neighbor algorithm that merged closely related sequences to remove PCR and sequencing errors. CDR3 sequences were aligned to IMGT reference sequences to assign V, D and J gene segments. For a sequence to be retained, at least a six-nucleotide match to both a V gene segment and a J gene segment was required. A rearrangement counted as productive if the CDR3 had no stop codons and remained in frame with V and J, and every other rearrangement counted as non-productive. CDR3 was defined by IMGT convention, running from the second conserved V-encoded cysteine to the conserved J-encoded phenylalanine. The earlier analysis of about 590 of the donors excluded sequences that lacked an unambiguous match to a single V gene segment. In an earlier analysis of 587 of the donors, a V segment was called functional when productive rearrangements were above 56.7%, and segregating when the standard deviation between donors exceeded 5%. A statistical classification framework was built to diagnose cytomegalovirus status from the catalog of TCR beta chain sequences. In a later analysis, TCR nucleotide sequences were compared against IMGT/GENE-DB human TR gene sequences so that V and J genes could be assigned. The TCRdist pipeline was used in a later analysis to assign CDR3 sequences and most-parsimonious VDJ recombination scenarios. A later analysis defined each TCR beta chain by its CDR3 amino acid sequence plus V-gene family, and excluded reads lacking a unique V-gene family. In a later analysis, several hundred highly shared, low-generation-probability nucleotide sequences were removed to address suspected cross-contamination and a sequencing artifact. A later analysis calculated a clonal expansion index for each public chain from normalized within-repertoire ranks of inferred template counts. A later analysis computed generation probabilities with a VDJ recombination model fitted to out-of-frame rearrangements, and checked the results against IGoR. In a later analysis, hypergeometric tests were used to score TCR-TCR, TCR-HLA and TCR-CMV co-occurrence, with a repertoire-size bias correction applied to TCR pairs. In a later analysis, false discovery rates were estimated by permuting HLA or CMV assignments 20 times. In a later analysis, co-occurring TCRs were grouped using DBSCAN, with TCRdist sequence similarity added in when clustering inside HLA-allele-positive subsets. Co-occurrence clustering excluded repertoires with fewer than 30,000 or more than 120,000 public chains, plus five with anomalous nucleotide sharing. What TCRdb holds here is the immuneACCESS table cut down to in-frame rearrangements. Part of the clones is not present; checked against another copy, under half of the missing clones reflect an unresolved V gene, and the others are unexplained. V and J calls and clone size are those listed in that table; D and trimming were worked out from the DNA. Recorded for this sample are over 75,000 clones; approximately 9% of them occurred a single time. 5.1% of the sample comes from the top ten.

This receptor chain uses TRBV28 and TRBJ1-1; a tentative D call is TRBD1 (5 bases match). The sequencing sample was made of PBMCs. The origin of this receptor is a man aged 50 to 60 in good health and CMV-seropositive. Here is the DNA: TGTGCCAGCAGTCCGTTCGGCAGGGTTCCTGAAGCTTTCTTT. Its protein reads: CASSPFGRVPEAFF.